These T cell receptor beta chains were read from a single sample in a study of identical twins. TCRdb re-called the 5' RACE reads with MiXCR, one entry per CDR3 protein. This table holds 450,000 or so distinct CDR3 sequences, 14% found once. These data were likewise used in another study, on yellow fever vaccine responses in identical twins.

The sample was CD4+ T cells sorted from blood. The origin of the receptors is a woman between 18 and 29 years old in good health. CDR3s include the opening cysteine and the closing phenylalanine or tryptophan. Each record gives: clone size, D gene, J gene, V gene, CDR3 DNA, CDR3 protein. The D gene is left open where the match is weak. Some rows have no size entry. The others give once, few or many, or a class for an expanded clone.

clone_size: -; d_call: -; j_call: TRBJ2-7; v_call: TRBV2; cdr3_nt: TGTGCCAGCGGGGTTTCATACGAGCAGTACTTC; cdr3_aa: CASGVSYEQYF
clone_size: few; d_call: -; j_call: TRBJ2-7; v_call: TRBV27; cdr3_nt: TGTGCCAGCAGTACCCGGACGGACTACGAGCAGTACTTC; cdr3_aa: CASSTRTDYEQYF
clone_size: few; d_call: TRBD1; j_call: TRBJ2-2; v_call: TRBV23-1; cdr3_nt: TGCGCCAGCAGTCAACCTAGGGACAGGGGGCGCAGGTCGGAGCTGTTTTTT; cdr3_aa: CASSQPRDRGRRSELFF
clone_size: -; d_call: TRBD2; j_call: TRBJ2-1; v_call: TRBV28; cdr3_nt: TGTGCCAGCAGACCTTACGGCGGGAGGGCCGGCAATGAGCAGTTCTTC; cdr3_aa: CASRPYGGRAGNEQFF
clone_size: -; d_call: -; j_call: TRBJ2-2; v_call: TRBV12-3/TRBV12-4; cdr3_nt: TGTGCCAGCAGTTTAGCGGGAAAGAGGACCGGGGAGCTGTTTTTT; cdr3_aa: CASSLAGKRTGELFF
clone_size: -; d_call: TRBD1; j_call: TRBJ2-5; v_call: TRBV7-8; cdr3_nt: TGTGTCAGCAGCTTAACTGGACAGGGGTCGAAGACCCAGTACTTC; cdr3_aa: CVSSLTGQGSKTQYF
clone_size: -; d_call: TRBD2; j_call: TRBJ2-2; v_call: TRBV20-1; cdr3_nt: TGCAGTGCTAGACACCTAGCGGCCGGGGAGCTGTTTTTT; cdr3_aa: CSARHLAAGELFF
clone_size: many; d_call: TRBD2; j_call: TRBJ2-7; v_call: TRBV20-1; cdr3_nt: TGCAGTGCTAGACTAGCGGGGGCAACCTACGAGCAGTACTTC; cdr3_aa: CSARLAGATYEQYF
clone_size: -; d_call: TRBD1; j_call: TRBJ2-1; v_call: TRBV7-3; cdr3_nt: TGTGCCAGCAGTCCTCGGGACAGGGGACACAATGAGCAGTTCTTC; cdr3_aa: CASSPRDRGHNEQFF
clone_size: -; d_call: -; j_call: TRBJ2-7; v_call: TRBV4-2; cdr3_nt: TGTGCCAGCAGCCAAGCCGGCGGGGTGGTTTCATACGAGCAGTACTTC; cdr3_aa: CASSQAGGVVSYEQYF
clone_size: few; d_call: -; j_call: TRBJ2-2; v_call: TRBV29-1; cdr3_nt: TGCAGCGTTGCCCTTCTCGGGGAGCTGTTTTTT; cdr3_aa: CSVALLGELFF
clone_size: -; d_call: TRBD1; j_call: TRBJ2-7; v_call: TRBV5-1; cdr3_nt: TGCGCCAGCAGCTTGGGGGGACAGGGGGCTACCGAGCAGTACTTC; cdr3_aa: CASSLGGQGATEQYF
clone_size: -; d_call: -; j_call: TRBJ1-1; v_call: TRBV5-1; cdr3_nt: TGCGCCAGCAGCTTGGCCGGGACGGTTAGGACTGAAGCTTTCTTT; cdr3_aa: CASSLAGTVRTEAFF
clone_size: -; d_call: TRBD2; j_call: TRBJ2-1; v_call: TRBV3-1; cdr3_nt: TGTGCCAGCTCCCAGAGGATTAGCGGGAGACCCGGCCCATACAATGAGCAGTTCTTC; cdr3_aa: CASSQRISGRPGPYNEQFF
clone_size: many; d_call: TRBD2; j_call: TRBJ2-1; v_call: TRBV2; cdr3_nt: TGTGCCAGCAGCGCAGCTGGGGTGACTAGCGTAAGACTCAATGAGCAGTTCTTC; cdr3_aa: CASSAAGVTSVRLNEQFF
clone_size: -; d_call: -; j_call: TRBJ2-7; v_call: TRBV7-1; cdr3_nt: TGTGCCAGCAGCTCCAGGGTGCTCTCCTACGAGCAGTACTTC; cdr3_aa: CASSSRVLSYEQYF
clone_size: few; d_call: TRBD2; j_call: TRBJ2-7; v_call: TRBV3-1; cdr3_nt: TGTGCCAGCAGCCCTAGGACTAGCGGGAGATCGAAGAACTACGAGCAGTACTTC; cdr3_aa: CASSPRTSGRSKNYEQYF
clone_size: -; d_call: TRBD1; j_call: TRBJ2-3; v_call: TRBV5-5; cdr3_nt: TGTGCCAGCAGCTTGCCCACAGGGGGCGGCACAGATACGCAGTATTTT; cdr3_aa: CASSLPTGGGTDTQYF
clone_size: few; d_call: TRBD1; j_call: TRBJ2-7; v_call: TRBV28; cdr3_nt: TGTGCCAGCACCCTGGGACAGAAGTACGAGCAGTACTTC; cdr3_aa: CASTLGQKYEQYF
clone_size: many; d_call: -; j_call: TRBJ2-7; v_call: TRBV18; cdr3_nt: TGCGCCAGCAGCCCTGGACAGTCCTACGAGCAGTACTTC; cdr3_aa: CASSPGQSYEQYF
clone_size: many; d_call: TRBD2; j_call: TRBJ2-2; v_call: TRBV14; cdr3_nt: TGTGCCAGCAGCCAACTAGCGGTTAACACCGGGGAGCTGTTTTTT; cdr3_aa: CASSQLAVNTGELFF
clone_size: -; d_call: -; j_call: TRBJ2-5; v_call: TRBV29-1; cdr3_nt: TGCAGCGCCAACCCCTCAGAGACCCAGTACTTC; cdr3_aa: CSANPSETQYF
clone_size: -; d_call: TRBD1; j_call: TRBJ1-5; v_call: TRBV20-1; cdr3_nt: TGCAGTGCTAGAGCTCCACCACAGGGGGCACAGCCCCAGCATTTT; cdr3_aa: CSARAPPQGAQPQHF
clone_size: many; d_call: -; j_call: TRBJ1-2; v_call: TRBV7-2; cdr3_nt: TGTGCCAGCAGCTTAGCGGGGACTACAGGGAACATAGGTTATGGCTACACCTTC; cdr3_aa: CASSLAGTTGNIGYGYTF
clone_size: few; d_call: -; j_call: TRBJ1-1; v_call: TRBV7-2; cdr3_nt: TGTGCCAGCAGCTTGGCCTCTACTGAAGCTTTCTTT; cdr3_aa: CASSLASTEAFF